This TCR beta chain was sequenced in a study of blood T cells in healthy people across ages. Study-level background: The capture of about one barcoded beta molecule per two T cells was achieved by template switching.

They isolated at least 6 million PBMCs from each sample. This clonotype has more than one count but fewer than ten. As yet, its antigen is unknown. Through a sample-barcoded 5' primer and a J-beta primer mix, a second PCR was run for roughly 6 to 12 cycles. TCRdb itself ran the 5' RACE reads through MiXCR, one entry per CDR3 protein. The sample holds about 1.6 million distinct CDR3 sequences; 30% to 35% are singletons and the top ten take over 9%. Overall study findings and caveats: The unknown donor CMV status may have confounded expanded clonotype changes. Estimated diversity across one million T cells was deemed an underestimate.

The germline gives CDR1 SGHRS, CDR2 YFSETQ. The CDR3 has 12 residues. Trimming left V 0 bases short and J 10 bases short, with 10 bases between. The sequence was collected from a woman aged 25 to 39 in good health. The sequencing sample was made of blood. The chain uses TRBV5-1 and TRBJ1-2; D not certain. Here the CDR3 DNA reads TGCGCCAGCAGCTTGGGTCTCAGCGACTACACCTTC. Its translation: CASSLGLSDYTF.